The 23 T cell receptor beta chains listed next were all sequenced from one sample in a study of shared clonotypes between healthy human individuals. Measured with immunoSEQ multiplex PCR; TCRdb has only the in-frame clones, and not every one. The sample yields some 1,600,000 clones, 95% to 99% seen once. The sample comprised naive CD4+ T cells sorted from blood. The subset is: CD45RA+ positively selected. The receptors here all came from a man aged 30-40 years in good health.

This chain joins TRBV5-4 and TRBJ1-4; maybe TRBD1 (5 bases). In germline, CDR1 is SGHNT, CDR2 YYREEE (reference sequence). V was trimmed by 2 bases and J by 7 bases, leaving 9 bases between them. The CDR3 covers 13 residues. The CDR3 DNA reads TGTGCCAGCAGCTTTCGGGACTCTGAAAAACTGTTTTTT. This translates into CASSFRDSEKLFF.

The chain has TRBV7-6 and TRBJ2-1; 10 nucleotides agree with TRBD2. Looked up from germline, CDR1 is SGHVS and CDR2 is FNYEAQ. J gave up 4 bases and V 0 bases, and 6 bases lay outside the gene matches. The length of the CDR3 is 17 residues. CDR3 region: CASSLAWTSGGYNEQFF. As DNA, the CDR3 is TGTGCCAGCAGCTTAGCATGGACTAGCGGAGGATACAATGAGCAGTTCTTC.

The chain combines TRBV18 with TRBJ2-1, with TRBD2 matching 9 bases. J gave up 5 bases and V 1 base, and 9 bases lay outside the gene matches. CDR1 and CDR2 (germline): KGHSH, LQKENI. CDR3 length equals 17 residues. This chain's CDR3 is CASSPLSGRERNNEQFF. CDR3 nucleotides: TGTGCCAGCTCACCACTTAGCGGGAGAGAGAGGAACAATGAGCAGTTCTTC.

The chain combines TRBV7-2 with TRBJ2-2; TRBD1 aligns across 11 bases. Germline trimming cut 6 bases from V and 7 bases from J; bases unmatched to any gene: 10. The CDR3 contains 16 residues. In germline, CDR1 is SGHTA, CDR2 FQGNSA. CDR3 sequence: CASRYGTGGVLGELFF. The DNA for the CDR3 is TGTGCCAGCAGATACGGGACAGGGGGTGTACTCGGGGAGCTGTTTTTT.

This rearrangement joins TRBV7-2 to TRBJ1-1; the match to TRBD1 covers 7 bases. V lost 5 bases, J lost 3 bases, and 9 bases stayed unmatched. The CDR3 covers 15 residues. Germline lookup yields CDR1 SGHTA and CDR2 FQGNSA. The CDR3 nucleotides are TGTGCCAGCAGCCCAGGGGGGAGGGGTTACACTGAAGCTTTCTTT. Residues: CASSPGGRGYTEAFF.

V gene TRBV2 combines with J gene TRBJ2-7; the match to TRBD1 covers 9 bases. After removal of 6 bases from V and 4 bases from J, the junction contained 19 bases not matched to a gene. This CDR3 has 18 amino acids. CDR1 and CDR2 (germline): SNHLY, FYNNEI. CDR3 nucleotide sequence: TGTGCCAGCAGGGAAACCCGGGACAGGGTCATCCAGAAATACGAGCAGTACTTC. Protein product: CASRETRDRVIQKYEQYF.

This clone was counted a single time. Other DNA sequences in the same sample also yield this CDR3. The chain has TRBV18 and TRBJ2-5; weak D call: TRBD2 (5 bases). This CDR3 is built from 14 residues. CDR1 and CDR2 from the germline V gene are KGHSH and LQKENI. The V and J ends lost 4 bases and 4 bases respectively, with 13 bases between them. CDR3 loop: CASSRTGVGETQYF. DNA of the CDR3: TGTGCCAGCTCACGTACCGGGGTGGGAGAGACCCAGTACTTC. The full variable domain, rest sourced from reference TRBV18 and TRBJ2-5, is NAGVMQNPRHLVRRRGQEARLRCSPMKGHSHVYWYRQLPEEGLKFMVYLQKENIIDESGMPKERFSAEFPKEGPSILRIQQVVRGDSAAYFCASSRTGVGETQYFGPGTRLLVL.

The chain combines TRBV28 with TRBJ2-7; TRBD2 agrees at 9 bases. V lost 7 bases, J lost 2 bases, and 12 bases stayed unmatched. Per the germline V gene, CDR1 is MDHEN and CDR2 is SYDVKM. This CDR3 is built from 16 residues. The CDR3 region is CASNVLREGFAYEQYF. The CDR3 bases are TGTGCCAGCAATGTTCTGCGGGAGGGTTTCGCCTACGAGCAGTACTTC.

The CDR3 reads CASSVELRLVDGYTF. As DNA, the CDR3 is TGTGCCAGCAGCGTAGAGCTCAGATTGGTAGATGGCTACACCTTC. The V gene is TRBV9, the J gene TRBJ1-2; D is unclear. V shed 0 bases and J shed 6 bases, with 15 bases lying between them. Germline CDR1 reads SGDLS; CDR2 reads YYNGEE. The length of the CDR3 is 15 residues.

The rearrangement uses TRBV2 and TRBJ1-2; the D is unclear. The V and J ends lost 4 bases and 5 bases respectively, with 11 bases between them. In germline, CDR1 is SNHLY, CDR2 FYNNEI. The CDR3 sequence is 13 residues long. CDR3 sequence: CASSVGIPYGYTF. In DNA form, the CDR3 reads TGTGCCAGCAGTGTAGGGATTCCGTATGGCTACACCTTC.

The gene calls are TRBV9 and TRBJ2-1; the match to TRBD2 covers 7 bases. This CDR3 has 14 residues. The germline CDR1 and CDR2 sequences are SGDLS and YYNGEE. After removal of 4 bases from V and 2 bases from J, the junction contained 3 bases not matched to a gene. The CDR3 DNA sequence: TGTGCCAGCAGCTTCAGCGGGACCTACAATGAGCAGTTCTTC. Translating it yields CASSFSGTYNEQFF.

The chain employs TRBV7-8 and TRBJ1-5; TRBD1 is a possible D gene (6 bases). The ends were cut back, 3 bases at V and 8 bases at J, with 17 bases in the middle. The CDR3 loop spans 15 amino acids. Germline V CDR1 and CDR2: SGHVS, FQNEAQ. The DNA for the CDR3 is TGTGCCAGCAGCTTGCACCGGGACATCGATGAGCCCCAGCATTTT. It yields the protein CASSLHRDIDEPQHF.

The chain combines TRBV28 with TRBJ2-7; 10 bases map to TRBD1. This CDR3 spans 13 amino acids. V dropped 6 bases and J dropped 7; count of bases not matched to a gene: 6. Germline CDR1 is MDHEN and CDR2 is SYDVKM. CDR3 DNA: TGTGCCAGCAGGGGGACAGGGGTCGGGGAGCAGTACTTC. It yields the protein CASRGTGVGEQYF.

The V gene is TRBV5-1, the J gene TRBJ1-1; D is ambiguous. The germline CDR1 and CDR2 sequences are SGHRS and YFSETQ. CDR3 length: 17 amino acids. V was pared by 0 bases and J by 0 bases, with 15 bases between. The chain's CDR3 is CASSLGRIAGMNTEAFF. For the CDR3, the DNA is TGCGCCAGCAGCTTGGGAAGGATTGCCGGAATGAACACTGAAGCTTTCTTT.

The chain couples TRBV28 to TRBJ1-5; 8 bases line up with TRBD1. CDR3 length: 16 residues. The germline V gene has CDR1 MDHEN and CDR2 SYDVKM. V trimming: 5 bases; J trimming: 0 bases; junction bases outside the gene matches: 6. CDR3 bases: TGTGCCAGCAGTCCGAGGGACAGGCATAGCAATCAGCCCCAGCATTTT. Residues: CASSPRDRHSNQPQHF.

The CDR3 DNA reads TGCGCCAGCAGCCGGCTTAGTTCCTCCGGGGAGCTGTTTTTT. Translation: CASSRLSSSGELFF. The chain couples TRBV10-2 to TRBJ2-2; unclear D gene. The V end was cut by 6 bases, the J end by 6 bases, with 14 bases between. Looked up from germline, CDR1 is WSHSY and CDR2 is SAAADI. The CDR3 has 14 residues.

The genes are TRBV7-2 and TRBJ2-1; D tentatively fits TRBD1 or TRBD2 (5 bases each). Germline V lookup: CDR1 SGHTA, CDR2 FQGNSA. This CDR3 has 11 residues. The V gene lost 1 base and the J gene lost 15 bases, with 10 bases spanning the gap. The CDR3 here is CASSLGGRPFF. The CDR3 DNA reads as TGTGCCAGCAGCTTAGGGGGACGTCCGTTCTTC.

The chain recombines TRBV12-5 with TRBJ2-1; 11 bases line up with TRBD2. The CDR3 totals 13 residues. Germline lookup yields CDR1 LGHNT and CDR2 FRNRAP. J gave up 7 bases and V 9 bases, and 5 bases lay outside the gene matches. The CDR3 region has the DNA TGTGCTAGCACTAGCGGGAGTTTAAATGAGCAGTTCTTC. It translates to CASTSGSLNEQFF. The full variable domain, in which reference TRBV12-5 and TRBJ2-1 provide the parts outside the CDR3, is DARVTQTPRHKVTEMGQEVTMRCQPILGHNTVFWYRQTMMQGLELLAYFRNRAPLDDSGMPKDRFSAEMPDATLATLKIQPSEPRDSAVYFCASTSGSLNEQFFGPGTRLTVL.

V usage is TRBV5-1 and J usage is TRBJ1-4, with 7 bases that match TRBD1. The CDR3 is made up of 18 amino acids. Germline V gene data show CDR1 as SGHRS and CDR2 as YFSETQ. Trimming at V came to 2 bases and at J to 0 bases, leaving 10 bases not matched to a gene. The CDR3 nucleotides read TGCGCCAGCAGCTTTGGTTCCTTAGACAGGGCAACTAATGAAAAACTGTTTTTT. It encodes CASSFGSLDRATNEKLFF.

V is TRBV11-2 and J is TRBJ1-2; D remains ambiguous. In germline, CDR1 is SGHAT, CDR2 FQNNGV. The CDR3 consists of 14 residues. With 5 bases removed from V and 2 bases from J, the gap between germline ends came to 12 bases. CDR3 amino acids: CASSTEQKNYGYTF. The CDR3 coding sequence is TGTGCCAGCAGCACCGAACAGAAAAACTATGGCTACACCTTC.

This chain links TRBV14 with TRBJ2-1; 8 nucleotides agree with TRBD2. In germline, CDR1 is SGHDN, CDR2 FVKESK. The CDR3 loop spans 17 amino acids. V lost 0 bases to trimming and J lost 3 bases; unmatched junction nucleotides: 7. As DNA, the CDR3 is TGTGCCAGCAGCCAAGATCGGCGGGGGGCCCGCTACAATGAGCAGTTCTTC. Encoded protein: CASSQDRRGARYNEQFF.

The rearrangement joins TRBV28 to TRBJ1-5; D gene uncertain. The CDR3 contains 13 residues. Trimming pared 7 bases from V and 6 bases from J, leaving 13 bases between. Germline-derived CDR1 and CDR2 are MDHEN and SYDVKM. CDR3 in DNA: TGTGCCAGCATAGGCCAGGTTCCTCAGCCCCAGCATTTT. It encodes CASIGQVPQPQHF.

V and J are TRBV28 and TRBJ1-5, with D perhaps TRBD1 (6 bases). This CDR3 has 16 amino acids. Germline loops: CDR1 MDHEN, CDR2 SYDVKM. V lost 2 bases to trimming and J lost 0 bases, with 11 bases between them. The CDR3 spells CASSLGGRDSNQPQHF. The CDR3 bases are TGTGCCAGCAGTTTAGGGGGCAGGGATAGCAATCAGCCCCAGCATTTT. The variable domain in full, with the rest retrieved from reference TRBV28 and TRBJ1-5, is DVKVTQSSRYLVKRTGEKVFLECVQDMDHENMFWYRQDPGLGLRLIYFSYDVKMKEKGDIPEGYSVSREKKERFSLILESASTNQTSMYLCASSLGGRDSNQPQHFGDGTRLSIL.